This entry lists 6 T cell receptor beta chains sequenced from one sample in a study of CD8+ T cells in alopecia areata. RNA, once extracted, was reverse transcribed into cDNA for use as the sequencing template. Data came from immunoSEQ multiplex PCR; TCRdb stores just in-frame clones and leaves some out. Recorded here are 200,000 to 300,000 clones, none singletons. Cutaneous lymph nodes were pooled and cells sorted by CD4, CD8alpha, NKG2D, NKG2ACE and more. Material: CD4+ T cells sorted from a lymph node. These receptors were taken from a C3H/HeJ mouse with alopecia areata. Mouse strain MHC haplotype: H2-k.

This clone was counted between two and nine times. Any gene name here is a mouse gene name. The read ends 4 residues shy of where the CDR3 ends; the end is completed using the germline J gene. V usage is TRBV5 and J usage is TRBJ2-7; no reliable D call. Deletions cut 4 bases from V and 0 bases from J, with 4 bases between. This CDR3 contains 12 residues. The germline V gene has CDR1 LGHNA and CDR2 YNLKQL (reference sequence). CDR3 protein: CASSPRSYEQYF. The covered CDR3 bases are TGTGCCAGCAGCCCTCGCTCCTAT.

Of note for this clone: Gene names follow the mouse nomenclature. Read coverage stops 4 residues before the CDR3 terminus; the germline J gene supplies the remainder. The genes are TRBV5 and TRBJ2-7; 8 bases match TRBD1. This CDR3 has 14 amino acids. Losses at the gene ends were 2 bases for V and 3 bases for J; bases not matched to a gene: 3. From germline, CDR1 is LGHNA and CDR2 YNLKQL (reference sequence). The CDR3 sequence: CASSQQTGDYEQYF. The sequenced CDR3 bases are TGTGCCAGCAGCCAACAGACAGGGGACTAT.

A remark on this clone: Gene names are the mouse ones. The CDR3 end falls 4 residues outside the read, so it is completed with the germline J gene. The chain joins TRBV19 to TRBJ2-1; the match to TRBD2 covers 11 bases. The CDR3 has 16 residues. The J segment lost 4 bases and the V segment lost 1 base, leaving 4 bases of the junction unmatched. CDR1 and CDR2 (germline): FNHDT, SITEND (reference sequence). CDR3 loop: CASSISRDWGYAEQFF. The sequenced part of the CDR3 DNA is TGTGCCAGCAGTATATCCCGGGACTGGGGGTATGCT.

A note on this clone: Gene names follow the mouse nomenclature. CDR3 DNA, as far as it was read: TGTGCCAGCAGCCCCCTGACAACCCAAGAC. Translation gives CASSPLTTQD. The CDR3 as a whole reads CASSPLTTQDTQYF. The chain links TRBV14 to TRBJ2-5; D unresolved. Read sequence stops 4 residues before the CDR3 end, and the germline J gene provides the missing end. V lost 5 bases, J lost 2 bases, and 12 bases lay in between. From germline, CDR1 is SGHDT and CDR2 FRDEAV. The CDR3 spans 14 residues. The complete variable domain, with remaining parts taken from reference TRBV14 and TRBJ2-5, reads EAGVTQSPRYAVLQEGQAVSFWCDPISGHDTLYWYQQPRDQGPQLLVYFRDEAVIDNSQLPSDRFSAVRPKGTNSTLKIQSAKQGDTATYLCASSPLTTQDTQYFGPGTRLLVL.

This clone was picked up a small number of times. The gene names given are mouse names. The read terminates 4 residues ahead of where the CDR3 ends, so the germline J gene completes it. The identical CDR3 is also encoded by other nucleotide sequences in the sample. V usage is TRBV5 and J usage is TRBJ2-7, with 11 bases aligning to TRBD2. Germline V gene lookup returns CDR1 LGHNA and CDR2 YNLKQL (reference sequence). The CDR3 covers 15 residues. The sequenced part of the CDR3 DNA is TGTGCCAGCAGCCAAGATGGACTGGGGGGATAT. Amino acids: CASSQDGLGGY. The entire CDR3 reads CASSQDGLGGYEQYF.

A note on this clone: All gene names here are mouse names. The read gets to within 4 residues of the CDR3 end, and the germline J gene fills in the rest. The gene calls are TRBV13-2 and TRBJ2-2; 9 bases are a match to TRBD2. Germline trimming cut 0 bases from V and 6 bases from J; bases unmatched to any gene: 3. This CDR3 has 15 residues. The V gene's germline CDR1 is NNHNN and CDR2 SYGAGS (reference sequence). CDR3 amino acids: CASGDAGGVPGQLYF. The CDR3 bases that were read are TGTGCCAGCGGTGATGCTGGGGGGGTCCCCGGG.